A selection of T cell receptor beta chains follows, all from one sample in a study of early T cells in non-severe SARS-CoV-2 infection. MiXCR was run by TCRdb on the 5' RACE reads, yielding one entry per CDR3 protein. The sample gives tens of thousands of distinct CDR3 sequences, more than 8% of which show up once; 12% is in the top ten. Sequenced sample: whole blood. These receptors were taken from an adult who was a healthcare worker with PCR-confirmed SARS-CoV-2 infection or an uninfected control (not recorded which). Each CDR3 is given with its conserved first and last residue. The D gene is left open where the match is weak. Size is omitted from some rows. Given values are once, few, many or a class for expanded clones.

TRBV6-5	TRBJ1-6	TRBD1	many	TGTGCCAGCAGTCAGGGGCCCGCGGGACAGCCTAATTCACCCCTCCACTTT	CASSQGPAGQPNSPLHF
TRBV20-1	TRBJ1-1	.	many	TGCAGTGCTAGAGATCTGTCCCAGGCGGAAGCTTTCTTT	CSARDLSQAEAFF
TRBV14	TRBJ2-5	TRBD1	many	TGTGCCAGCAGCCATCTTCAGGGGGCCGACAAAGAGACCCAGTACTTC	CASSHLQGADKETQYF
TRBV20-1	TRBJ1-1	.	many	TGCAGTGCTATAAATCCCATGAACACTGAAGCTTTCTTT	CSAINPMNTEAFF
TRBV6-1	TRBJ2-1	TRBD2	many	TGTGCCAGCAGTAGGGCGCTAGCGGGGGGCTCATATGAGCAGTTCTTC	CASSRALAGGSYEQFF
TRBV3-1	TRBJ1-6	.	.	TGTGCCAGCAGCCAAGTGGGCGGACCGAAGAATTCACCCCTCCACTTT	CASSQVGGPKNSPLHF
TRBV29-1	TRBJ2-3	.	.	TGCAGCGTTAGGACAGAAATAGATACGCAGTATTTT	CSVRTEIDTQYF
TRBV11-2	TRBJ1-1	.	.	TGTGCCAGCAGCTTAACCCCCCACATGAACACTGAAGCTTTCTTT	CASSLTPHMNTEAFF
TRBV7-2	TRBJ2-1	.	many	TGTGCCAGCAGCTTAGGGGGACAGCGGGCGGAGCAGTTCTTC	CASSLGGQRAEQFF
TRBV7-3	TRBJ2-2	.	few	TGTGCCAGCAGCGAAAGACTAGTAAATCCGAACACCGGGGAGCTGTTTTTT	CASSERLVNPNTGELFF
TRBV3-1	TRBJ2-7	.	many	TGTGCCAGCAGCCAAGATCGACGGGGCGAGCAGTACTTC	CASSQDRRGEQYF
TRBV5-1	TRBJ2-2	.	few	TGCGCCAGCAGCTTGGAGGTAGCCGGGGAGCTGTTTTTT	CASSLEVAGELFF
TRBV20-1	TRBJ1-2	.	many	TGCAGTGCTAGAGACAGGGTCAAATCCTATGGCTACACCTTC	CSARDRVKSYGYTF
TRBV7-2	TRBJ2-1	.	many	TGTGCCAGCAGCTTAGTAGGTACAGGTGGTATCTTC	CASSLVGTGGIF
TRBV11-2	TRBJ2-7	TRBD2	many	TGTGCCAGCAGCTTAGCTAGCGGGGGCCAAGGCGAGCAGTACTTC	CASSLASGGQGEQYF
TRBV12-3/TRBV12-4	TRBJ1-2	.	many	TGTGCCAGCAGTTACGGGTCTATCAACGGCTACACCTTC	CASSYGSINGYTF
TRBV11-2	TRBJ2-7	.	many	TGTGCCAGCAGCTTACCCGGACACCCCGGGGGGCAGTACTTC	CASSLPGHPGGQYF
TRBV10-3	TRBJ2-1	TRBD1	many	TGTGCTCTAGTCCCGGGACAGGGACGCAATGAGCAGTTCTTC	CALVPGQGRNEQFF
TRBV6-1	TRBJ2-3	.	many	TGTGCCAGCAGTGAAGCAGAGGTGGGCGGAGGGAGCACAGATACGCAGTATTTT	CASSEAEVGGGSTDTQYF
TRBV20-1	TRBJ2-3	TRBD2	few	TGCAGTGCTAGGGGACTCCTTAGCGGGGGGGACACAGATACGCAGTATTTT	CSARGLLSGGDTDTQYF
TRBV30	TRBJ2-1	.	medium-sized	TGTGCCTCCTTGAGGTCCGTCTCCTACAATGAGCAGTTCTTC	CASLRSVSYNEQFF
TRBV2	TRBJ1-4	.	many	TGTGCCAGCAGTGCCCCTTGGGGGGAAGAGGATGAAAAACTGTTTTTT	CASSAPWGEEDEKLFF
TRBV11-2	TRBJ2-1	.	many	TGTGCCAGCAGCCTAACCCGCAATGAGCAGTTCTTC	CASSLTRNEQFF
TRBV4-3	TRBJ2-5	TRBD2	many	TGCGCCAGCAGCCCAGGGGCGCTAGCGGGGAGACTACAAGAGACCCAGTACTTC	CASSPGALAGRLQETQYF
TRBV20-1	TRBJ2-7	TRBD2	many	TGCAGTGCTTCGACTAGCGGACCCTACGAGCAGTACTTC	CSASTSGPYEQYF
TRBV20-1	TRBJ2-1	.	many	TGCAGTGCTAGAATCGCCAACAGCGATGAGCAGTTCTTC	CSARIANSDEQFF
TRBV4-3	TRBJ2-1	TRBD2	.	TGCGCCAGCCGGACGGGACTAGCGGCTTCCAATGAGCAGTTCTTC	CASRTGLAASNEQFF
TRBV20-1	TRBJ2-1	TRBD2	many	TGCAGTGCTAGAGATATAGGACTAGCGACGGCGGATGAGCAGTTCTTC	CSARDIGLATADEQFF
TRBV3-1	TRBJ2-3	TRBD2	few	TGTGCCAGCAGCCTAGAGGGACTAGCGCAGTATTTT	CASSLEGLAQYF
TRBV30	TRBJ1-1	.	many	TGTGCCTGGAGTGTAGGGGGAGGCGTTAGGGCTGAAGCTTTCTTT	CAWSVGGGVRAEAFF
TRBV7-2	TRBJ2-6	.	many	TGTGCCAGCAGCTTCAGGCAGGGCTCTGGGGCCAACGTCCTGACTTTC	CASSFRQGSGANVLTF
TRBV20-1	TRBJ1-4	.	.	TGCAGTGCTAGAGACCCGGACAGTCTAAATGAAAAACTGTTTTTT	CSARDPDSLNEKLFF
TRBV19	TRBJ1-5	TRBD1	many	TGTGCCAGTAGTGAAGACAGGGCCCGCAATCAGCCCCAGCATTTT	CASSEDRARNQPQHF
TRBV10-1	TRBJ2-1	.	few	TGCGCCAGCAGTGAGTGGAGGGAGACCTACAATGAGCAGTTCTTC	CASSEWRETYNEQFF
TRBV11-2	TRBJ2-2	TRBD1	many	TGTGCCAGCAGCTTTGACAGGGGGTTGACCGGGGAGCTGTTTTTT	CASSFDRGLTGELFF
TRBV7-2	TRBJ2-2	.	many	TGTGCCAGCAGCCCCCGGGGGAGCCAGACCGGGGAGCTGTTTTTT	CASSPRGSQTGELFF
TRBV7-9	TRBJ2-7	.	.	TGTGCCAGCAGCTTACTAGGGACGGTGCCCTACGAGCAGTACTTC	CASSLLGTVPYEQYF
TRBV4-2	TRBJ2-1	.	many	TGTGCCAGCAGCCAAGATAAGGGGGAGTCTCAGTTCTTC	CASSQDKGESQFF
TRBV29-1	TRBJ1-4	.	.	TGCAGCACATACTATTTACCGTGGACAGATTTAAATGAAAAACTGTTTTTT	CSTYYLPWTDLNEKLFF
TRBV9	TRBJ1-2	.	.	TGTGCCAGCAGCCCTCACAGGGACGCCTTTGGCTACACCTTC	CASSPHRDAFGYTF
TRBV14	TRBJ1-5	.	.	TGTGCCAGCAGCAAGGGGACACCAGGACCTTATAGCAATCAGCCCCAGCATTTT	CASSKGTPGPYSNQPQHF
TRBV7-3	TRBJ1-1	.	few	TGTGCCAGCAGGTCCACAATGAACACTGAAGCTTTCTTT	CASRSTMNTEAFF
TRBV2	TRBJ2-5	.	many	TGTGCCAGCAGTGCCCGGTCAGGGGCCATGAGTTCAGAGACCCAGTACTTC	CASSARSGAMSSETQYF